This paragraph reports one T cell receptor (beta chain). The data derive from a study of blood T cell repertoires in COVID-19. Per germline, CDR1 MNHEY and CDR2 SMNVEV (reference sequence). This CDR3 has 15 amino acids. Trimming removed 5 bases from V and 2 bases from J, with 15 bases in between. Under the authors' procedure: The authors estimated nucleated cell counts from reference gene primer amplification. Measured with immunoSEQ multiplex PCR; TCRdb has only the in-frame clones, and not every one. The V and J calls and clone size were taken over from that table, and D and trimming were inferred from the DNA. The sample has more than 150,000 clones, 80% to 90% seen once; the top ten hold under 2.5%.

Specimen: peripheral blood. This TCR was sampled from a woman in her sixties or seventies with acute or convalescent COVID-19. This chain links TRBV27 with TRBJ1-1; maybe TRBD1 (6 bases). For the CDR3, the DNA is TGTGCCAGCAGTCCCGGGGGGGCGGGAAACACTGAAGCTTTCTTT. This translates into CASSPGGAGNTEAFF.